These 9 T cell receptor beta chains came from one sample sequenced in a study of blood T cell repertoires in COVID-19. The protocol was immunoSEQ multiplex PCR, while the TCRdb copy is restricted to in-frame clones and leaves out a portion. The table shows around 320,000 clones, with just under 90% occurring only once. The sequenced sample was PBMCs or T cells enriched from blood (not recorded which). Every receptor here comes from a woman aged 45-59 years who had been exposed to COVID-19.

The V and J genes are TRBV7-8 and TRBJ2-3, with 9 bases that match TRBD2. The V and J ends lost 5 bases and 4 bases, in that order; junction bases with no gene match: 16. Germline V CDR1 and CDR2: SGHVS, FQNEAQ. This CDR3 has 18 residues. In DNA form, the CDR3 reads TGTGCCAGCAGCCCAGACTTGGCGGGGGGGCCCAACCCAGATACGCAGTATTTT. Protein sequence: CASSPDLAGGPNPDTQYF.

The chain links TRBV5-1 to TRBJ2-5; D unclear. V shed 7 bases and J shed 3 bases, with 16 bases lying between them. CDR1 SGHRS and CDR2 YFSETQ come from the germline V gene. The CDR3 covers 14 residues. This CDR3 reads CASRPGQVEETQYF. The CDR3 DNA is TGCGCCAGCCGGCCAGGTCAGGTTGAAGAGACCCAGTACTTC. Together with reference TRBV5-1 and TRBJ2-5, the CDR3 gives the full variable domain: KAGVTQTPRYLIKTRGQQVTLSCSPISGHRSVSWYQQTPGQGLQFLFEYFSETQRNKGNFPGRFSGRQFSNSRSEMNVSTLELGDSALYLCASRPGQVEETQYFGPGTRLLVL.

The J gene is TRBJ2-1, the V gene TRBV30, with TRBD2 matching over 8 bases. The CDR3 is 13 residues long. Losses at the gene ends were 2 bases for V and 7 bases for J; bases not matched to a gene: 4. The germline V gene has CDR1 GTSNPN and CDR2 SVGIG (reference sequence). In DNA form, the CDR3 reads TGTGCCTGGAGTCCGGGGGGGATGAATGAGCAGTTCTTC. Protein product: CAWSPGGMNEQFF.

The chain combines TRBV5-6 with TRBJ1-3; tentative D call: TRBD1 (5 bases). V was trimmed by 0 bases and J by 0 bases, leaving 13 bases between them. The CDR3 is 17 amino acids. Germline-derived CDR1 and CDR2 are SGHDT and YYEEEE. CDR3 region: CASSLVPAGNSGNTIYF. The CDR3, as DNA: TGTGCCAGCAGCTTGGTGCCGGCAGGGAACTCTGGAAACACCATATATTTT.

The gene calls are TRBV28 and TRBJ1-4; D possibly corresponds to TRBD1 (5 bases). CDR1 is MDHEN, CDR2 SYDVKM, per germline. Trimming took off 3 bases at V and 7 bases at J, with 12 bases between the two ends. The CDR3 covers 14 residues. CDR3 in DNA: TGTGCCAGCAGTTTGTCAGGGATTGGTGAAAAACTGTTTTTT. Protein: CASSLSGIGEKLFF.

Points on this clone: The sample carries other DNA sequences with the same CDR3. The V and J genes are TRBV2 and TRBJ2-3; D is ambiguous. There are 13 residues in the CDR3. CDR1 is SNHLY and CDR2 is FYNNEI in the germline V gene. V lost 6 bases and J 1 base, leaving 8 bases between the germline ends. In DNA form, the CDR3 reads TGTGCCAGCAGAAACGGAGGCACAGATACGCAGTATTTT. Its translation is CASRNGGTDTQYF.

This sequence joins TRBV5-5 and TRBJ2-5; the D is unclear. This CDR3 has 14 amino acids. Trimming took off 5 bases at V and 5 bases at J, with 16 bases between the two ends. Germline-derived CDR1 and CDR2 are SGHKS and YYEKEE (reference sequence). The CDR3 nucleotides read TGTGCCAGCAGGATGACTTATCTGTCCGAGACCCAGTACTTC. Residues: CASRMTYLSETQYF.

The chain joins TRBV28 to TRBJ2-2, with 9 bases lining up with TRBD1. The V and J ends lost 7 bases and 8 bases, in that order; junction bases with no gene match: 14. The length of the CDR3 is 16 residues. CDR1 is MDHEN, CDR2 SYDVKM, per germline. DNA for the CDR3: TGTGCCAGCACCACCGGGACAGGGATCCCTTCAGGGGAGCTGTTTTTT. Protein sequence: CASTTGTGIPSGELFF.

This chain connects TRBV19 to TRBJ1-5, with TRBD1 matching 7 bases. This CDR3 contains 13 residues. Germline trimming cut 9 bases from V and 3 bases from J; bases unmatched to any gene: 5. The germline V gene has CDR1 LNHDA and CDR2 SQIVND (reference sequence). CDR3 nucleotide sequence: TGTGCCAGGCCCGACAGGGCCAATCAGCCCCAGCATTTT. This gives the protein CARPDRANQPQHF.